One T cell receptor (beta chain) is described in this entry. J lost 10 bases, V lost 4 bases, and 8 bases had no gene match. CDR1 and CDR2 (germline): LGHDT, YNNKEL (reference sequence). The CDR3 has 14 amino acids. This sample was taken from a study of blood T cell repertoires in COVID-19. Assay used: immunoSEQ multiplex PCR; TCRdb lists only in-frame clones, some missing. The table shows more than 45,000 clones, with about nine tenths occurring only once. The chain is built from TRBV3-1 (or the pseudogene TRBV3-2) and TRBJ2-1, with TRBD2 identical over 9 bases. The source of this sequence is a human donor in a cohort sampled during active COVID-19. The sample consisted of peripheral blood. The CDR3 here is CASSLQTSGGEQFF. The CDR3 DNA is TGTGCCAGCAGCCTCCAGACTAGCGGAGGGGAGCAGTTCTTC.